A selection of T cell receptor beta chains follows, all from one sample in a study of identical twins. In TCRdb, the 5' RACE reads were re-called with MiXCR into one record per CDR3 protein. Of some 210,000 distinct CDR3 sequences listed, about 15% are singletons. These records were also assigned to another study, of T cells expressing NK-cell markers.

The sample comprised CD8+ T cells sorted from blood. These receptors originate from a woman aged 18-35 years in good health. CDR3s include the opening cysteine and the closing phenylalanine or tryptophan. Each record gives: J gene, clone size, V gene, D gene, CDR3 protein, CDR3 DNA. D genes are given only for firm matches. Size is omitted from some rows. Given values are once, few, many or a class for expanded clones.

TRBJ2-3 . TRBV27 TRBD1 CASSLGQGAYTQYF TGTGCCAGCAGTTTAGGACAGGGGGCGTATACGCAGTATTTT
TRBJ2-1 few TRBV29-1 . CSARSYNEQFF TGCAGCGCCCGCTCCTACAATGAGCAGTTCTTC
TRBJ1-1 many TRBV6-2/TRBV6-3 . CASKYGNTEAFF TGTGCCAGCAAGTACGGCAACACTGAAGCTTTCTTT
TRBJ2-2 . TRBV10-1 . CASSESVPPPGELFF TGCGCCAGCAGTGAGTCGGTTCCCCCCCCCGGGGAGCTGTTTTTT
TRBJ2-7 . TRBV12-3/TRBV12-4 TRBD2 CASSPGRGEYF TGTGCCAGCAGTCCCGGCCGGGGGGAGTACTTC
TRBJ1-1 . TRBV20-1 . CSARAGGTMNTEAFF TGCAGTGCTAGGGCTGGGGGGACCATGAACACTGAAGCTTTCTTT
TRBJ1-1 . TRBV7-2 . CASILTRRVNTEAFF TGTGCCAGCATCTTGACCCGAAGAGTGAACACTGAAGCTTTCTTT
TRBJ2-5 few TRBV9 . CASSVSGNRVETQYF TGTGCCAGCAGCGTATCTGGGAACCGAGTCGAGACCCAGTACTTC
TRBJ1-5 . TRBV20-1 . CSASSLDQPQHF TGCAGTGCTAGTTCGCTAGATCAGCCCCAGCATTTT
TRBJ1-1 few TRBV12-3/TRBV12-4 . CASRNLYTEAFF TGTGCCAGCAGGAATCTGTACACTGAAGCTTTCTTT
TRBJ2-3 . TRBV9 TRBD2 CASSPPGLAAPDTQYF TGTGCCAGCAGCCCCCCGGGACTAGCGGCCCCGGATACGCAGTATTTT
TRBJ1-2 many TRBV7-8 TRBD1 CASSFLPGGQDPGGYTF TGTGCCAGCAGCTTCCTTCCAGGGGGCCAGGATCCCGGTGGCTACACCTTC
TRBJ1-5 few TRBV19 . CASRIPGDQPQHF TGTGCCAGTAGAATCCCGGGGGATCAGCCCCAGCATTTT
TRBJ2-7 . TRBV3-1 . CASCPATIEQATGEQYF TGTGCCTCCTGCCCCGCGACCATAGAACAGGCGACGGGCGAGCAGTACTTC
TRBJ1-1 few TRBV2 TRBD1 CASSDRGQGEAFF TGTGCCAGCAGCGACCGTGGACAGGGCGAAGCTTTCTTT
TRBJ2-1 . TRBV25-1 TRBD1 CASRWGARGNEQFF TGTGCCAGCAGATGGGGAGCCAGGGGGAATGAGCAGTTCTTC
TRBJ2-2 many TRBV12-3/TRBV12-4 . CASSPGLPDGELFF TGTGCCAGCAGCCCAGGCCTCCCTGACGGGGAGCTGTTTTTT
TRBJ2-3 few TRBV28 . CASSGVDSTDTQYF TGTGCCAGCAGTGGGGTCGACAGCACAGATACGCAGTATTTT
TRBJ2-7 . TRBV29-1 . CSVEEGRQGLEQYF TGCAGCGTTGAAGAAGGCCGGCAGGGGCTCGAGCAGTACTTC
TRBJ2-1 few TRBV15 TRBD2 CATSRGIGGGHVDEQFF TGTGCCACCAGCAGAGGAATAGGCGGGGGGCATGTCGATGAGCAGTTCTTC
TRBJ2-1 few TRBV5-1 . CASSLGRGQRRNEQFF TGCGCCAGCAGCTTAGGACGGGGGCAGAGACGTAATGAGCAGTTCTTC
TRBJ1-1 . TRBV27 . CASSSARVGDTEAFF TGTGCCAGCAGTTCGGCCCGGGTAGGTGACACTGAAGCTTTCTTT
TRBJ1-2 . TRBV5-6 . CASSLGCGAYGYTF TGTGCCAGCAGCTTGGGTTGCGGGGCGTATGGCTACACCTTC
TRBJ2-3 . TRBV7-6 . CASSTGSREADTQYF TGTGCCAGCAGCACCGGTTCCCGTGAGGCAGATACGCAGTATTTT
TRBJ2-2 few TRBV28 . CASSSHPTRAGELFF TGTGCCAGCAGTTCTCACCCCACCCGGGCCGGGGAGCTGTTTTTT
TRBJ2-1 . TRBV7-3 . CASQGGPSSYNEQFF TGTGCCAGCCAAGGGGGGCCGAGCTCCTACAATGAGCAGTTCTTC
TRBJ2-5 . TRBV18 . CASSPVVETQYF TGTGCCAGCTCACCAGTTGTGGAGACCCAGTACTTC
TRBJ1-5 . TRBV27 . CASSFSGGSQPQHF TGTGCCAGCAGTTTTTCTGGGGGGAGTCAGCCCCAGCATTTT
TRBJ2-5 few TRBV7-2 . CASTPVFFVGGKETQYF TGTGCCAGCACCCCCGTCTTTTTCGTAGGGGGAAAAGAGACCCAGTACTTC
TRBJ1-4 many TRBV28 . CASSLSLGDWTF TGTGCCAGCAGTTTATCCCTGGGGGACTGGACTTTT
TRBJ2-3 . TRBV5-1 . CASSGGRRLTTDTQYF TGCGCCAGCAGCGGGGGGAGACGTCTAACCACAGATACGCAGTATTTT
TRBJ2-7 . TRBV7-9 . CASSKGLLEQYF TGTGCCAGCAGCAAGGGACTCCTCGAGCAGTACTTC
TRBJ1-3 few TRBV6-6 . CASSYSNGNTIYF TGTGCCAGCAGTTACTCGAATGGAAACACCATATATTTT
TRBJ2-7 few TRBV27 . CASSSTESYEQYF TGTGCCAGCAGTTCGACAGAATCCTACGAGCAGTACTTC
TRBJ2-7 . TRBV5-4 . CAMGPRGLYEQYF TGTGCCATGGGCCCTAGGGGCCTCTACGAGCAGTACTTC